This paragraph covers one T cell receptor (beta chain) sequence. These data come from a study of blood T cell repertoires in COVID-19. The assay was immunoSEQ multiplex PCR, and TCRdb's table has in-frame clones only and misses some. The table shows 450,000 to 500,000 clones, with approximately 85% occurring only once. The CDR3 has 15 residues. The germline gives CDR1 LNHDA, CDR2 SQIVND (reference sequence). Trimming took 5 bases from V and 4 from J, leaving 15 bases between them. This TCR came from a human donor in a cohort sampled during active COVID-19. The rearrangement uses TRBV19 and TRBJ1-3; TRBD1 might be the D (5 bases). Sample: peripheral blood. This CDR3 is CASSDQQVVGNTIYF. CDR3 DNA sequence: TGTGCCAGTAGTGACCAACAGGTTGTCGGAAACACCATATATTTT. The full variable domain, in which reference TRBV19 and TRBJ1-3 provide the parts outside the CDR3, is DGGITQSPKYLFRKEGQNVTLSCEQNLNHDAMYWYRQDPGQGLRLIYYSQIVNDFQKGDIAEGYSVSREKKESFPLTVTSAQKNPTAFYLCASSDQQVVGNTIYFGEGSWLTVV.